Listed here is a single T cell receptor (beta chain). Antigen unknown. The input for each TCR library was around 3,400 ng of total RNA. Researchers ran eight separate cDNA reactions for each sample. TCRdb re-analyzed the 5' RACE reads; it lists each CDR3 protein once, without DNA. The sample holds fewer than 110,000 distinct CDR3 sequences. The template was total RNA from whole blood, with no T cell sorting. The CDR3 is made up of 15 amino acids. From germline, CDR1 is LGHDT and CDR2 YNNKEL (reference sequence). These data come from a study of monozygotic twins with inflammatory bowel disease. The study's findings and limits: Limited statistical power may explain no repertoire similarity difference between concordant and discordant twins.

The chain joins TRBV3-1 to TRBJ2-1; TCRdb reports TRBD2, a call that lacks DNA to check it against. Sequenced sample: blood. The receptor's source is a human donor with ulcerative colitis or Crohn's disease, or a healthy co-twin of an affected twin (not recorded which). The CDR3 is CASSRLTSGSNEQFF.